This TCR beta chain was captured in a study of human T cells and chemical hapten exposure. About the study: Sensitization was performed using 2% DPC on a 2 cm by 2 cm upper inner arm skin site. Patch tests containing 0.01% DPC, applied to the upper back, were read at 6 days.

TCRdb ran MiXCR on the RACE reads and lists one entry per CDR3 protein. This table has 150,000 to 200,000 distinct CDR3 sequences, roughly 26% appearing once. The time point here: patch test 3, about 24 weeks after DPC sensitization. Treatment described: therapeutic diphenylcyclopropenone sensitization with weekly scalp DPC. Trimming at V came to 3 bases and at J to 3 bases, leaving 5 bases not matched to a gene. The CDR3 runs to 15 residues. CDR1 is MGHRA, CDR2 YSYEKL, per germline. The sequence derives from a woman between 18 and 29 years old with alopecia areata. Some clones in this sample may be carry-over from other donors' samples. This chain joins TRBV4-1 and TRBJ1-5; 7 nucleotides line up with TRBD1. Material: whole blood, obtained in connection with sensitization to the hapten diphenylcyclopropenone (DPC). CDR3 in amino acids: CASSHRGQLNQPQHF. The CDR3 DNA reads as TGCGCCAGCAGCCACCGGGGACAGCTCAATCAGCCCCAGCATTTT.